The 2 T cell receptor beta chains in this list originate from one sample, sequenced in a study of regulatory T cells in long-lasting Graves disease. Building of the TCR beta libraries involved iRepertoire HTBI primers and Arm-PCR of CDR3 regions. TCRdb used MiXCR to reprocess the multiplex PCR reads, holding one entry per CDR3 protein. Of 400,000 to 450,000 distinct CDR3 sequences in the sample, around 24% are singletons; the top ten hold about 27%. The time point is: persistent/refractory GD, antithyroid drugs over 5 years with positive TRAb. Researchers made the TCR library from RNA that was extracted from PBMCs. Material: peripheral blood mononuclear cells (PBMCs), obtained when the disease was refractory, from a patient treated with antithyroid drugs. Receptor source: a female donor with Graves disease.

The table lists this clonotype with a few counts. This chain joins TRBV5-1 and TRBJ2-7, with 12 bases that match TRBD2. V lost 3 bases, J lost 1 base, and 5 bases stayed unmatched. The germline gives CDR1 SGHRS, CDR2 YFSETQ. The CDR3 sequence is 16 residues long. The CDR3 sequence is CASSWGLAGESYEQYF. The CDR3 coding sequence is TGCGCCAGCAGCTGGGGACTAGCGGGTGAATCCTACGAGCAGTACTTC.

The chain uses TRBV4-1 and TRBJ1-5; weak D call: TRBD1 (5 bases). This CDR3 comprises 14 residues. The germline V gene encodes CDR1 MGHRA and CDR2 YSYEKL. Deletions cut 1 base from V and 4 bases from J, with 8 bases between. Here the CDR3 reads CASSQGGINQPQHF. CDR3 DNA sequence: TGCGCCAGCAGCCAAGGGGGCATTAATCAGCCCCAGCATTTT.